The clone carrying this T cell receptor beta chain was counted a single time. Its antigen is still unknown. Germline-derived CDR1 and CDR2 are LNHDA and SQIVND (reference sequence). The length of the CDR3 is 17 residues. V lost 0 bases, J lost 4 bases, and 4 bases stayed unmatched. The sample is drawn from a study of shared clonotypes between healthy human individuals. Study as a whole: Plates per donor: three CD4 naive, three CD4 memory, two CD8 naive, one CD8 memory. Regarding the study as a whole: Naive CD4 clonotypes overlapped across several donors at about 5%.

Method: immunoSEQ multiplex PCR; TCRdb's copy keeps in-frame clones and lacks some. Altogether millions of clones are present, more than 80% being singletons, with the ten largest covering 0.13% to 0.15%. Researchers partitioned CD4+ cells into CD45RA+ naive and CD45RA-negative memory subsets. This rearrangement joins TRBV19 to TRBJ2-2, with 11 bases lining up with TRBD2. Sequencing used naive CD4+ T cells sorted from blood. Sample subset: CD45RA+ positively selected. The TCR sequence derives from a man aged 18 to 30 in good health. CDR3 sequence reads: CASSIEGTSGRTGELFF. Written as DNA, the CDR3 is TGTGCCAGTAGTATAGAGGGGACTAGCGGTCGCACCGGGGAGCTGTTTTTT.